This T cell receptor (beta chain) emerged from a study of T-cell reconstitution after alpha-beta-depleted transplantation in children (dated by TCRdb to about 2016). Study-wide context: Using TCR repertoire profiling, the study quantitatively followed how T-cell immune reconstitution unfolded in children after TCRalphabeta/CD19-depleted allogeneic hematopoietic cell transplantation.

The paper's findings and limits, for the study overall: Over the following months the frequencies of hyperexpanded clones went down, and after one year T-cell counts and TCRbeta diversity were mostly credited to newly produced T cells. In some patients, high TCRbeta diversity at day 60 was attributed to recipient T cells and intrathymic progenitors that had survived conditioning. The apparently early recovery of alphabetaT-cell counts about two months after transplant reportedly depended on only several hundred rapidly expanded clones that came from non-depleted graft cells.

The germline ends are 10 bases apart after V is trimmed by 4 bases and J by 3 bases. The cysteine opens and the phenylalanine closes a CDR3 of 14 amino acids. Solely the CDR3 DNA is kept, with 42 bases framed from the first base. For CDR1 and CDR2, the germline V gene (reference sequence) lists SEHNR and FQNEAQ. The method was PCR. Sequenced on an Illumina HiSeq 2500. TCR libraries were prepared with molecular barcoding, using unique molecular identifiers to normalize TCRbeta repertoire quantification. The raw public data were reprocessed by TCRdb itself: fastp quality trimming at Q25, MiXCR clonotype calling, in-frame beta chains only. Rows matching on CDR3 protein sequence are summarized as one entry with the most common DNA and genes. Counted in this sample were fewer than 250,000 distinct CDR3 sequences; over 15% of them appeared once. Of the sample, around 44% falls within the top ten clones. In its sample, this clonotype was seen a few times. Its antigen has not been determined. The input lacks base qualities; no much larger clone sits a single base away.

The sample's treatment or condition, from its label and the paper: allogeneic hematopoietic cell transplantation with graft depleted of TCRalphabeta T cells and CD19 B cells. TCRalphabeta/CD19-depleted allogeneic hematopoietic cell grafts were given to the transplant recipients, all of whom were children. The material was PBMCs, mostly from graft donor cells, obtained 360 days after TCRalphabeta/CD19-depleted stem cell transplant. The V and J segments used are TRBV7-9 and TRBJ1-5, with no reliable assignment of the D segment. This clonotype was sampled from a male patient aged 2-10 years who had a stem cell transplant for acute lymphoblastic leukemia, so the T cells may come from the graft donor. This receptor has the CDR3 CASSSRGNNQPQHF. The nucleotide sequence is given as TGTGCCAGCAGCTCCCGGGGTAACAATCAGCCCCAGCATTTT.